One sample yielded the 27 T cell receptor beta chains listed below, sequenced in a study of T-cell memory formation after mild COVID-19. Via MiXCR, TCRdb re-called the 5' RACE reads, giving one row per CDR3 protein. Here the sample spans about 310,000 distinct CDR3 sequences, just under 20% being singletons. Sequencing used PBMCs or a T cell subset sorted from them (not recorded which). The receptors originated from a young man who had mild COVID-19 (a few samples of this study predate the infection). Cell type and time point are not known.

This clonotype was seen a handful of times. The CDR3 nucleotides are TGCGCCAGCACCAGGGGGGATCTTGGCCATGAGCAGTTCTTC. Its translation: CASTRGDLGHEQFF. The chain employs TRBV5-1 and TRBJ2-1, with D possibly being TRBD1 (7 bases). Germline CDR1 SGHRS, CDR2 YFSETQ. V was cut by 6 bases and J by 8 bases, with 18 bases left in between. There are 14 residues in the CDR3.

The genes are TRBV6-2 or TRBV6-3 and TRBJ2-1; 7 nucleotides agree with TRBD1. Germline CDR1 MNHEY, CDR2 SVGEGT. This CDR3 is built from 16 residues. With V trimmed by 5 bases and J by 1 base, 8 bases remained unmatched. The CDR3: CASSDRAKGSYNEQFF. The CDR3 nucleotides are TGTGCCAGCAGTGACAGGGCTAAGGGGTCCTACAATGAGCAGTTCTTC.

This chain uses TRBV6-2 or TRBV6-3 with TRBJ1-1; 9 bases are a match to TRBD1. V dropped 8 bases and J dropped 6; count of bases not matched to a gene: 10. The V gene's germline CDR1 is MNHEY and CDR2 SVGEGT. The CDR3 extends over 14 amino acids. CDR3 DNA sequence: TGTGCCAGCCGTAGAACAGGGGGCGGCTCTGAAGCTTTCTTT. This gives the protein CASRRTGGGSEAFF.

A few counts support this clonotype. This rearrangement joins TRBV4-3 to TRBJ2-2; TRBD1 matches at 10 bases. Germline V gives CDR1 LGHNA, CDR2 YSLEER. J was trimmed by 4 bases and V by 4 bases; bases with no gene match: 6. CDR3 length: 16 residues. The CDR3 is CASSRGQGGGTGELFF. The CDR3 region has the DNA TGCGCCAGCAGCCGAGGACAGGGGGGAGGCACCGGGGAGCTGTTTTTT.

J is TRBJ2-3 and V is TRBV4-2; 8 bases fit TRBD1. Germline CDR1 LGHNA, CDR2 YNFKEQ. With 4 bases clipped from V and 1 base from J, the junction kept 7 bases outside the gene matches. The CDR3 is 16 residues long. The CDR3 is CASSLQTGGRTDTQYF. In DNA, the CDR3 is TGTGCCAGCAGCCTCCAAACAGGGGGACGCACAGATACGCAGTATTTT.

There are a few counts of this clonotype. The CDR3 DNA follows: TGCGCCAGCAGCCAAGATTACAACGGGGATGAGGGGAAGAAGAAAAGATACGAGCAGTACTTC. It translates to CASSQDYNGDEGKKKRYEQYF. The chain is built from TRBV4-3 and TRBJ2-7, with D perhaps TRBD1 or TRBD2 (5 bases each). V was trimmed by 0 bases and J by 4 bases, leaving 31 bases between them. Germline CDR1 LGHNA, CDR2 YSLEER. The CDR3 sequence is 21 residues long.

This clonotype was counted only a few times. The rearrangement uses TRBV6-5 and TRBJ1-1, with 9 bases that match TRBD1. Germline V lookup: CDR1 MNHEY, CDR2 SVGAGI. V lost 6 bases and J lost 3; bases outside the gene matches: 2. This CDR3 contains 13 residues. The CDR3 spells CASSGTGHTEAFF. The CDR3 DNA sequence: TGTGCCAGCAGCGGGACAGGGCACACTGAAGCTTTCTTT.

This clonotype has more than one count but fewer than ten. The chain recombines TRBV11-2 with TRBJ2-3; 8 bases are shared with TRBD2. The CDR3 spans 16 residues. CDR1 is SGHAT and CDR2 is FQNNGV in the germline V gene. V lost 7 bases to trimming and J lost 3 bases; unmatched junction nucleotides: 12. The CDR3 loop reads CASIPGRGVPTDTQYF. The CDR3 nucleotides are TGTGCCAGCATCCCCGGGCGGGGGGTCCCAACAGATACGCAGTATTTT. The full variable domain, rest sourced from reference TRBV11-2 and TRBJ2-3, is EAGVAQSPRYKIIEKRQSVAFWCNPISGHATLYWYQQILGQGPKLLIQFQNNGVVDDSQLPKDRFSAERLKGVDSTLKIQPAKLEDSAVYLCASIPGRGVPTDTQYFGPGTRLTVL.

Only a few counts were recorded for this clonotype. The genes are TRBV4-2 and TRBJ1-2; 10 nucleotides match TRBD1. Per the germline V gene, CDR1 is LGHNA and CDR2 is YNFKEQ. J was trimmed by 2 bases and V by 4 bases; bases with no gene match: 4. The CDR3 runs to 15 residues. CDR3 sequence: CASSLGTGANYGYTF. CDR3 sequence (DNA): TGTGCCAGCAGCCTGGGGACAGGGGCCAACTATGGCTACACCTTC.

DNA for the CDR3: TGTGCCAGCAGTTTCGAGGTTAGGGATCTGGCCAAAAACATTCAGTACTTC. It specifies CASSFEVRDLAKNIQYF. V and J are TRBV28 and TRBJ2-4; D is uncertain. Germline-derived CDR1 and CDR2 are MDHEN and SYDVKM. CDR3 length: 17 residues. V was trimmed by 3 bases and J by 1 base, leaving 16 bases between them.

This chain links TRBV5-1 with TRBJ2-3, with D perhaps TRBD1 (6 bases). The CDR3 loop spans 14 amino acids. The germline V and J ends were trimmed by 0 bases and 9 bases, with 14 bases remaining between them. Germline V gene sequence: CDR1 SGHRS, CDR2 YFSETQ. The CDR3 loop is CASSLEGDGATQYF. The CDR3 nucleotides read TGCGCCAGCAGCTTGGAGGGGGACGGGGCGACGCAGTATTTT.

The gene calls are TRBV6-2 or TRBV6-3 and TRBJ2-1, with TRBD2 matching 9 bases. The trim removed 5 bases at V and 5 bases at J, leaving 16 bases unmatched. In germline, CDR1 is MNHEY, CDR2 SVGEGT. CDR3 length equals 18 residues. The CDR3 nucleotides are TGTGCCAGCAGTAACAACCCGTATTTTAGCGGGGGAGACAATGAGCAGTTCTTC. Protein sequence: CASSNNPYFSGGDNEQFF.

The V call is TRBV10-2, the J call TRBJ1-1, with D unresolved. The CDR3 is 14 amino acids. The germline gives CDR1 WSHSY, CDR2 SAAADI. Trimming removed 7 bases at V and 1 base at J, with 13 bases between. As DNA, the CDR3 is TGCGCCAGCAAGAGCCCAATCAGGAACACTGAAGCTTTCTTT. Translated, it gives CASKSPIRNTEAFF.

The sample holds a few counts of this clonotype. This chain joins TRBV6-5 and TRBJ2-7; D gene uncertain. The V end was cut by 0 bases, the J end by 5 bases, with 5 bases between. This CDR3 contains 12 residues. CDR1 is MNHEY, CDR2 SVGAGI, per germline. The CDR3 coding sequence is TGTGCCAGCAGTTACTCGGAAAACGAGCAGTACTTC. Translation: CASSYSENEQYF.

This clonotype showed up just a few times. The V call is TRBV12-3 or TRBV12-4, the J call TRBJ2-7, with TRBD1 matching over 9 bases. This CDR3 is built from 13 residues. Germline trimming cut 5 bases from V and 12 bases from J; bases unmatched to any gene: 11. The CDR3 region is CASSVDRGPGAYF. The CDR3 DNA reads as TGTGCCAGCAGTGTGGACAGGGGCCCAGGGGCGTACTTC.

The rearrangement links TRBV20-1 to TRBJ2-7, with 12 bases aligning to TRBD1. CDR1 and CDR2 (germline): DFQATT, SNEGSKA (reference sequence). This CDR3 has 15 residues. V dropped 6 bases and J dropped 3; count of bases not matched to a gene: 9. The CDR3 region has the DNA TGCAGTGCGTACTGGGGACAGGGGGCAAGCTACGAGCAGTACTTC. Its protein is CSAYWGQGASYEQYF.

This chain links TRBV12-3 or TRBV12-4 with TRBJ1-5; no clear D. V lost 1 base and J 7 bases, leaving 8 bases between the germline ends. The CDR3 loop spans 13 amino acids. The CDR3 region has the DNA TGTGCCAGCAGTTTAGTGGGGTCCCAGCCCCAGCATTTT. The encoded protein is CASSLVGSQPQHF.

The chain uses TRBV5-1 and TRBJ1-1, with TRBD1 identical over 8 bases. The V gene's germline CDR1 is SGHRS and CDR2 YFSETQ. CDR3 length: 14 amino acids. Unmatched junction bases numbered 6, after V lost 7 bases and J lost 1 base. The CDR3 nucleotides read TGCGCCAGCTTCATGACAGGGGCGAACACTGAAGCTTTCTTT. This codes for CASFMTGANTEAFF.

The rearrangement uses TRBV14 and TRBJ2-5; tentative D call: TRBD2 (7 bases). Germline CDR1 reads SGHDN; CDR2 reads FVKESK. V lost 0 bases and J 5 bases, leaving 13 bases between the germline ends. This CDR3 spans 15 amino acids. DNA of the CDR3: TGTGCCAGCAGCCAAGATTGGGGGGGCAGGGAGACCCAGTACTTC. Translating it yields CASSQDWGGRETQYF.

The chain is built from TRBV7-9 and TRBJ2-1; TRBD1 or TRBD2 may be the D gene (5 bases each). This CDR3 comprises 14 residues. The germline gives CDR1 SEHNR, CDR2 FQNEAQ (reference sequence). Trimming took 1 base from V and 9 from J, leaving 13 bases between them. This CDR3 is CASSLGGGITEQFF. CDR3 nucleotides: TGTGCCAGCAGCTTAGGTGGGGGAATTACTGAGCAGTTCTTC. Full variable domain (outside the CDR3, taken from reference TRBV7-9 and TRBJ2-1): DTGVSQNPRHKITKRGQNVTFRCDPISEHNRLYWYRQTLGQGPEFLTYFQNEAQLEKSRLLSDRFSAERPKGSFSTLEIQRTEQGDSAMYLCASSLGGGITEQFFGPGTRLTVL.

The rearrangement uses TRBV5-6 and TRBJ2-7; a weak D match, TRBD1 (6 bases). V was clipped by 0 bases and J by 6 bases, with 22 bases between them. The germline V gene has CDR1 SGHDT and CDR2 YYEEEE. CDR3 length: 17 amino acids. The CDR3 protein is CASSLGVFGGTYGEQYF. The CDR3 nucleotides read TGTGCCAGCAGCTTGGGTGTGTTTGGGGGCACCTACGGCGAGCAGTACTTC.

The rearrangement uses TRBV14 and TRBJ2-7; no definite D call. The CDR3 has 13 residues. The V end lost 6 bases, the J end lost 0 bases, and 9 bases lay between the germline ends. Germline V lookup: CDR1 SGHDN, CDR2 FVKESK. The CDR3 nucleotides read TGTGCCAGCAGAGACGCGCTCTCCTACGAGCAGTACTTC. As protein: CASRDALSYEQYF.

In its sample, this clonotype was seen a few times. The genes are TRBV18 and TRBJ1-3; tentatively, D is TRBD1 (6 bases). Germline V gene lookup returns CDR1 KGHSH and CDR2 LQKENI. This CDR3 has 14 amino acids. Trimming cost V 9 bases and J 11 bases, with 23 bases left between them. CDR3 amino acids: CASRWTEGNSAIYF. CDR3 DNA: TGTGCCAGTCGCTGGACAGAAGGAAACTCCGCCATATATTTT.

This clonotype was counted only a few times. The rearrangement joins TRBV20-1 to TRBJ2-5; D is uncertain. CDR1 is DFQATT and CDR2 is SNEGSKA in the germline V gene (reference sequence). CDR3 length: 13 amino acids. V lost 3 bases to trimming and J lost 1 base, with 9 bases between them. CDR3 in DNA: TGCAGTGCTAGCATCCCACTCCAAGAGACCCAGTACTTC. Translation: CSASIPLQETQYF.

This clonotype turned up a few times. V is TRBV3-1 and J is TRBJ2-5; 7 bases agree with TRBD1. CDR3 length equals 16 residues. The trim removed 1 base at V and 4 bases at J, leaving 9 bases unmatched. The germline CDR1 and CDR2 sequences are LGHDT and YNNKEL (reference sequence). The CDR3: CASSQADRVSGETQYF. In nucleotides, the CDR3 is TGTGCCAGCAGCCAAGCCGACAGGGTCAGCGGAGAGACCCAGTACTTC.

The CDR3 DNA reads as TGTGCCTGGAGTGCCACGTGGGGGCCAGGCTATGGCTACACCTTC. It codes for CAWSATWGPGYGYTF. The rearrangement uses TRBV30 and TRBJ1-2; the D gene is possibly TRBD1 (6 bases). The CDR3 loop spans 15 amino acids. Germline CDR1 GTSNPN, CDR2 SVGIG (reference sequence). V was shortened by 1 base and J by 4 bases, with 16 bases between the two germline ends.

This clonotype was picked up a small number of times. The chain carries TRBV15 and TRBJ2-4; a possible D gene is TRBD1 (5 bases). CDR3 length: 15 amino acids. CDR1 LNHNV and CDR2 YYDKDF come from the germline V gene (reference sequence). V was cut by 3 bases and J by 0 bases, with 9 bases left in between. CDR3: CATSRDISAKNIQYF. CDR3 sequence (DNA): TGTGCCACCAGCAGGGACATCTCAGCCAAAAACATTCAGTACTTC.